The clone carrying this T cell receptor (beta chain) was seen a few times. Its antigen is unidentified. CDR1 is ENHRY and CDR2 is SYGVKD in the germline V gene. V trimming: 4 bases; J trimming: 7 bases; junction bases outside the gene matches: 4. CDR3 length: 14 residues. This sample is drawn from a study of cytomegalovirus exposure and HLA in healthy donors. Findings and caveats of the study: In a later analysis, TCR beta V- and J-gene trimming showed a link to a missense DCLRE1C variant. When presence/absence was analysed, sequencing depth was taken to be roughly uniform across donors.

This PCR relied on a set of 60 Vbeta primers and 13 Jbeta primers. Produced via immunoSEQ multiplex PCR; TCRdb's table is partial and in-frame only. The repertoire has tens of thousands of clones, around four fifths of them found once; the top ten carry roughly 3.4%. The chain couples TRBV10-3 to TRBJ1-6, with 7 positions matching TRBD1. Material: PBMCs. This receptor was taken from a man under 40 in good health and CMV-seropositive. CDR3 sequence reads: CAISGDSNNSPLHF. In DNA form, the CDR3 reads TGTGCCATCAGTGGGGACAGTAACAATTCACCCCTCCACTTT.